This T cell receptor (beta chain) is drawn from a study of siplizumab effects on memory and regulatory T cells. Worth noting for this clone: Antigen unknown.

Overall study findings and caveats: Memory cells seemed less diverse than naive T cells, which also seemed major contributors to the alloresponse. There were only a minor fraction of alloreactive clones that mapped to unstimulated subsets. A naive or memory phenotype could not be assigned to roughly 80-97% of the proliferating CD4+ or CD8+ clones.

Trimming took 5 bases from V and 1 from J, leaving 11 bases between them. The CDR3 totals 14 residues. Germline V CDR1 and CDR2: SGHVS, FNYEAQ. Each sample had 80,000 to 100,000 TCR templates assayed. Method: immunoSEQ multiplex PCR; TCRdb's copy keeps in-frame clones and lacks some. The data hold about 72,000 clones, with roughly nine tenths observed a single time. The sequenced sample consisted of CD8+ T cells sorted from blood. This TCR was sampled from a human donor in good health. V usage is TRBV7-6 and J usage is TRBJ2-5; D is undetermined. The CDR3 sequence is CASSPLPLQETQYF. CDR3 sequence (DNA): TGTGCCAGCAGCCCGCTACCACTCCAAGAGACCCAGTACTTC.